This TCR beta chain was captured in a study of OX40 agonist ivuxolimab in advanced cancers. In the study overall: Patients received ivuxolimab, an intravenous treatment, every 2 weeks at 0.01 to 10 mg/kg. Approximately 41% of patients had received prior checkpoint inhibitor therapy.

The V gene's germline CDR1 is SGHDT and CDR2 YYEEEE. The CDR3 length is 12 residues. V was clipped by 0 bases and J by 14 bases, with 14 bases between them. It was autoimmune disease history or systemic immunosuppression that excluded patients. Assay: immunoSEQ multiplex PCR; the TCRdb copy retains only in-frame clones and omits some. The data show approximately 82,000 clones, around 94% seen once. The material sequenced was CD4+ or CD8+ T cells sorted from blood, taken in a trial of the OX40 agonist ivuxolimab. The chain employs TRBV5-6 and TRBJ1-1, with TRBD1 as a possible D gene (6 bases). This sequence originates from an adult with an advanced solid tumor such as melanoma, head and neck, liver or kidney cancer. CDR3 amino acids: CASSLGGRVPFF. DNA for the CDR3: TGTGCCAGCAGCTTGGGGGGGCGGGTGCCCTTCTTT.